This TCR beta chain was documented in a study of CD4 T cells in relation to SARS-CoV-2 and coronaviruses. Study-wide points: Around two thirds of donors had memory CD4+ clonotypes crossrecognizing SARS-CoV-2 and common cold coronavirus spike. Crossreactivity was assessed only for spike protein, not other viral proteins.

CDR3 length: 18 residues. Germline CDR1 and CDR2: GTSNPN and SVGIG (reference sequence). With 1 base removed from V and 1 base from J, the gap between germline ends came to 22 bases. To note about this clone: Antigen unknown.

Naive or memory CD4+ cells were cultured 1:1 with T cell-depleted PBMCs plus CEF. Profiled with immunoSEQ multiplex PCR; TCRdb holds only in-frame clones, not every one. The table shows about 36,000 clones, with about 80% occurring only once. Specimen: memory CD4+ T cells from PBMCs, cultured in vitro. The TCR was taken from an adult with COVID-19. This chain connects TRBV30 to TRBJ2-5, with TRBD2 as a possible D gene (6 bases). The CDR3 DNA reads TGTGCCTGGAGTGATGCGGCGGGGTCCTGGCGGAGCCAAGAGACCCAGTACTTC. This codes for CAWSDAAGSWRSQETQYF.